One and the same sample provided the 15 T cell receptor beta chains below, sequenced in a study of T cells in Graves' hyperthyroidism and ophthalmopathy. TCR beta CDR3 sequences were amplified from RNA transcripts. In the first-round RT-PCR of the TCR CDR3, the HTBI primer set was used. TCRdb analysed the multiplex PCR reads with MiXCR anew, one entry per CDR3 protein. The sample includes some 340,000 distinct CDR3 sequences, roughly an eighth of them seen just once. Input material: blood. Source of these receptors: a woman aged 40 to 49 with Graves' ophthalmopathy.

This clonotype has at least ten counts. The chain couples TRBV7-2 to TRBJ2-3; D may be TRBD1 (6 bases). CDR1 is SGHTA and CDR2 is FQGNSA in the germline V gene. The CDR3 sequence is 15 residues long. Trimming shortened V by 2 bases and J by 4 bases, and 13 bases separated the two germline ends. CDR3: CASSLPQGVSDTQYF. CDR3 nucleotide sequence: TGTGCCAGCAGCTTACCACAGGGAGTCTCAGATACGCAGTATTTT.

This clonotype was seen at least ten times. The chain uses TRBV19 and TRBJ2-2; unclear D gene. Trimming removed 6 bases from V and 0 bases from J, with 23 bases in between. CDR1 LNHDA and CDR2 SQIVND come from the germline V gene (reference sequence). The CDR3 runs 19 residues. This chain's CDR3 is CASRLLPQELPTNTGELFF. DNA of the CDR3: TGTGCCAGTAGACTTCTCCCCCAGGAATTACCTACGAACACCGGGGAGCTGTTTTTT. The variable domain in full, with the rest retrieved from reference TRBV19 and TRBJ2-2, is DGGITQSPKYLFRKEGQNVTLSCEQNLNHDAMYWYRQDPGQGLRLIYYSQIVNDFQKGDIAEGYSVSREKKESFPLTVTSAQKNPTAFYLCASRLLPQELPTNTGELFFGEGSRLTVL.

Many counts were recorded for this clonotype. The V call is TRBV6-5, the J call TRBJ1-3; unclear D gene. Trimming stripped 0 bases from V and 0 bases from J, with 9 bases between. The CDR3 is 16 residues long. CDR1 and CDR2 (germline): MNHEY, SVGAGI. The CDR3 DNA follows: TGTGCCAGCAGTTACTCTTCCCGTAGCTCTGGAAACACCATATATTTT. This encodes CASSYSSRSSGNTIYF.

This clonotype was observed many times. The gene calls are TRBV19 and TRBJ2-5; 8 bases match TRBD2. Germline assignment: CDR1 LNHDA and CDR2 SQIVND (reference sequence). This CDR3 region has 15 residues. The V and J ends lost 9 bases and 0 bases, in that order; junction bases with no gene match: 9. The CDR3 protein is CASGGGKANQETQYF. In DNA form, the CDR3 reads TGTGCCAGCGGCGGGGGGAAGGCGAACCAAGAGACCCAGTACTTC.

In this sample, this clonotype turned up many times. V usage is TRBV28 and J usage is TRBJ2-3; 7 positions agree with TRBD2. Germline V gives CDR1 MDHEN, CDR2 SYDVKM. The CDR3 loop spans 14 amino acids. Trimming at V came to 6 bases and at J to 0 bases, leaving 3 bases not matched to a gene. DNA for the CDR3: TGTGCCAGCAGAAGCGGGATTAGCACAGATACGCAGTATTTT. Protein product: CASRSGISTDTQYF.

This clonotype was counted at least ten times. For the CDR3, the DNA is TGCAGCGTGACCGGTGGGACTCACACTAGAAACTATGGCTACACCTTC. The encoded protein is CSVTGGTHTRNYGYTF. The chain links TRBV29-1 to TRBJ1-2, with D perhaps TRBD1 (5 bases). The germline V gene encodes CDR1 SQVTM and CDR2 ANQGSEA. With 6 bases removed from V and 2 bases from J, the gap between germline ends came to 22 bases. This CDR3 contains 16 residues.

Only a few counts were recorded for this clonotype. This chain connects TRBV12-3 or TRBV12-4 to TRBJ1-1; D gene unclear. This CDR3 spans 14 amino acids. Trimming removed 1 base from V and 3 bases from J, with 9 bases in between. The CDR3 DNA reads as TGTGCCAGCAGTTTAGGGGCTGGGGACACTGAAGCTTTCTTT. The encoded protein is CASSLGAGDTEAFF.

This clonotype has ten or more counts. The chain's CDR3 is CASSLSDRGYSNEKLFF. CDR3 bases: TGTGCCAGCAGTTTATCGGACAGGGGATATAGTAATGAAAAACTGTTTTTT. The chain links TRBV12-3 or TRBV12-4 to TRBJ1-4, with TRBD1 matching 9 bases. Trimming at V came to 2 bases and at J to 4 bases, leaving 8 bases not matched to a gene. This CDR3 has 17 amino acids.

This clonotype was picked up many times. The chain is built from TRBV7-2 and TRBJ1-2; 8 bases are shared with TRBD1. Germline V CDR1 and CDR2: SGHTA, FQGNSA. The V and J ends lost 1 base and 8 bases, in that order; junction bases with no gene match: 3. The CDR3 totals 13 residues. This CDR3 is CASSLDQGAGYTF. The CDR3 nucleotides read TGTGCCAGCAGCTTAGACCAGGGGGCAGGCTACACCTTC.

V usage is TRBV19 and J usage is TRBJ1-1, with 8 bases lining up with TRBD1. The CDR3 has 15 amino acids. In germline, CDR1 is LNHDA, CDR2 SQIVND (reference sequence). Germline trimming cut 5 bases from V and 2 bases from J; bases unmatched to any gene: 7. For the CDR3, the DNA is TGTGCCAGTAGTCCCCGACAGGGGTTTAACACTGAAGCTTTCTTT. Translation gives CASSPRQGFNTEAFF.

This clonotype turned up a few times. The chain combines TRBV10-3 with TRBJ1-2; D gene unclear. The CDR3 sequence is 15 residues long. V lost 2 bases to trimming and J lost 5 bases, with 15 bases between them. In germline, CDR1 is ENHRY, CDR2 SYGVKD. The DNA of the CDR3 is TGTGCCATCAGTGAGAGGGTGAGGGCAGAATATGGCTACACCTTC. Amino acids: CAISERVRAEYGYTF.

This clonotype showed up many times. The chain has TRBV7-8 and TRBJ2-5; D uncertain. V gave up 3 bases and J gave up 0 bases, with 5 bases separating them. The CDR3 runs to 13 residues. The germline gives CDR1 SGHVS, CDR2 FQNEAQ. The CDR3 loop reads CASSFSHQETQYF. Here the CDR3 DNA reads TGTGCCAGCAGCTTCTCCCACCAAGAGACCCAGTACTTC.

This clonotype was seen more than once but under ten times. The chain couples TRBV11-2 to TRBJ2-3, with D maybe TRBD1 (5 bases). This CDR3 has 13 residues. The V end lost 2 bases, the J end lost 6 bases, and 9 bases lay between the germline ends. In germline, CDR1 is SGHAT, CDR2 FQNNGV. This CDR3 is CASSLIWGDTQYF. The CDR3 nucleotides read TGTGCCAGCAGCTTAATCTGGGGCGATACGCAGTATTTT.

As to this clonotype: This clone may be a read error of a much larger clone one base away. V usage is TRBV28 and J usage is TRBJ2-1; tentative D call: TRBD2 (6 bases). The V gene's germline CDR1 is MDHEN and CDR2 SYDVKM. The CDR3 has 15 amino acids. CDR3 nucleotide sequence: TGTGCCGGCAGCGTATACCGCGGAGGGGACGATGAGCAGTTCTTC. Amino acid sequence: CAGSVYRGGDDEQFF.

The chain recombines TRBV28 with TRBJ1-2, with 7 nucleotides matching TRBD1. Germline V CDR1 and CDR2: MDHEN, SYDVKM. The J segment lost 10 bases and the V segment lost 6 bases, leaving 14 bases of the junction unmatched. The CDR3 consists of 14 residues. CDR3: CASRTSGGWRDYTF. The CDR3 bases are TGTGCCAGCAGAACTTCAGGGGGTTGGCGAGACTACACCTTC.